This T cell receptor (beta chain) came from a study of shared clonotypes between healthy human individuals. Germline CDR1 and CDR2: LGHNA and YNFKEQ. Between the trimmed V and J ends, which lost 2 bases and 3 bases, there was a span of 14 bases. The CDR3 is 16 residues long. The healthy adult donors were HIV-negative and reported no recent acute infections or vaccinations. Study-wide results and limits: Rarefaction showed sorted-subset sequencing was incomplete despite large depth. Relative to their counterparts shared across all four donors, non-shared clonotypes exhibited diminished generation probabilities.

The authors ran the assay at deep level. The table came from immunoSEQ multiplex PCR; TCRdb's copy has only in-frame clones and leaves some out. The table lists millions of clones, roughly 92% of them singletons. Of note for this clone: Antigen unknown.

The sequence was obtained from a man between 18 and 29 years old in good health. Sequenced: naive CD4+ T cells sorted from blood. Subset noted: CD45RA+ positively selected. The V and J genes are TRBV4-2 and TRBJ2-1; no clear D. CDR3 bases: TGTGCCAGCAGCCAATCTGCCGGGCAGAACTACAATGAGCAGTTCTTC. Encoded protein: CASSQSAGQNYNEQFF.